Given below is one T cell receptor (beta chain) in context. Data came from immunoSEQ multiplex PCR; TCRdb stores just in-frame clones and leaves some out. The table records some 320,000 clones, 87% of them present only once. The data were obtained in a study of blood T cell repertoires in COVID-19. Study summary: PBMCs, B-cell-depleted T cells, or T cells provided the cDNA or gDNA that made up the material.

Specimen: PBMCs or T cells enriched from blood (not recorded which). This receptor was taken from a woman in her 30s who had recovered from COVID-19.

Written as DNA, the CDR3 is TGCGCCAGCAGCTTAAGCGGGGGGGCATTTCGTAGGGACAATGAGCAGTTCTTC. Translation gives CASSLSGGAFRRDNEQFF. The V and J genes are TRBV5-1 and TRBJ2-1; 10 bases are a match to TRBD2. Looked up from germline, CDR1 is SGHRS and CDR2 is YFSETQ. J lost 5 bases, V lost 2 bases, and 13 bases had no gene match. The CDR3 loop spans 18 amino acids.